The rows below give T cell receptor beta chains drawn from one sample of a study of T cell clones after liver transplantation. This table comes from immunoSEQ multiplex PCR, and its TCRdb copy is limited to in-frame clones, with some not included. This table has around 51,000 clones, around 85% appearing once. The source material was CD8+ T cells from blood, sampled 12 months after liver transplant. These TCRs come from a human patient who received a liver transplant. The T cells may come from the graft donor. Both conserved end residues are part of each CDR3. The order of the fields is V gene, clone size, J gene, D gene, CDR3 protein, CDR3 DNA. D genes are given only for firm matches. Clone size is shown for a subset of rows, as once, few, many or a class of expanded clone.

v_gene: TRBV28
abundance: .
j_gene: TRBJ1-4
d_gene: .
CDR3aa: CASSLQGILTNEKLFF
CDR3nt: TGTGCCAGCAGCTTACAGGGAATTTTAACTAATGAAAAACTGTTTTTT

v_gene: TRBV5-6
abundance: once
j_gene: TRBJ2-1
d_gene: .
CDR3aa: CASSWGYNEQFF
CDR3nt: TGTGCCAGCAGCTGGGGTTACAATGAGCAGTTCTTC

v_gene: TRBV7-9
abundance: .
j_gene: TRBJ1-5
d_gene: .
CDR3aa: CASSSQEESNQPQHF
CDR3nt: TGTGCCAGCAGCTCCCAAGAAGAGAGCAATCAGCCCCAGCATTTT

v_gene: TRBV6-1
abundance: .
j_gene: TRBJ1-2
d_gene: TRBD1
CDR3aa: CASSEYRGPEWGGYTF
CDR3nt: TGTGCCAGCAGTGAATACAGGGGACCCGAGTGGGGGGGCTACACCTTC

v_gene: TRBV6-5
abundance: once
j_gene: TRBJ2-7
d_gene: TRBD2
CDR3aa: CASSPGTSGRHEQYF
CDR3nt: TGTGCCAGCAGCCCGGGGACTAGCGGGAGACACGAGCAGTACTTC

v_gene: TRBV6-1
abundance: .
j_gene: TRBJ2-7
d_gene: .
CDR3aa: CASSEVTVTYEQYF
CDR3nt: TGTGCCAGCAGTGAAGTCACAGTGACCTACGAGCAGTACTTC

v_gene: TRBV7-6
abundance: once
j_gene: TRBJ1-5
d_gene: .
CDR3aa: CASSLWGINQPQHF
CDR3nt: TGTGCCAGCAGCTTATGGGGGATCAATCAGCCCCAGCATTTT

v_gene: TRBV7-6
abundance: few
j_gene: TRBJ2-3
d_gene: TRBD2
CDR3aa: CASSLGLACTDTQYF
CDR3nt: TGTGCCAGCAGCTTGGGACTAGCTTGCACAGATACGCAGTATTTT

v_gene: TRBV27
abundance: .
j_gene: TRBJ2-3
d_gene: TRBD2
CDR3aa: CASSLGLAGGADTQYF
CDR3nt: TGTGCCAGCAGTTTAGGACTAGCGGGAGGGGCAGATACGCAGTATTTT

v_gene: TRBV11-2
abundance: .
j_gene: TRBJ2-1
d_gene: TRBD2
CDR3aa: CASSSPASGSQNEQFF
CDR3nt: TGTGCCAGCAGTTCCCCGGCTAGCGGGAGCCAGAATGAGCAGTTCTTC

v_gene: TRBV6-5
abundance: once
j_gene: TRBJ2-7
d_gene: TRBD1
CDR3aa: CASSPRGRRYEQYF
CDR3nt: TGTGCCAGCAGCCCCAGGGGGCGCAGGTACGAGCAGTACTTC

v_gene: TRBV27
abundance: once
j_gene: TRBJ2-7
d_gene: .
CDR3aa: CASSFSLGYEQYF
CDR3nt: TGTGCCAGCAGTTTTTCACTTGGCTACGAGCAGTACTTC

v_gene: TRBV5-6
abundance: .
j_gene: TRBJ1-1
d_gene: .
CDR3aa: CASSGMGDLAFF
CDR3nt: TGTGCCAGCAGCGGCATGGGGGATTTAGCTTTCTTT

v_gene: TRBV19
abundance: .
j_gene: TRBJ1-1
d_gene: .
CDR3aa: CASSINPGEAFF
CDR3nt: TGTGCCAGTAGTATTAACCCCGGTGAAGCTTTCTTT

v_gene: TRBV5-1
abundance: .
j_gene: TRBJ1-4
d_gene: .
CDR3aa: CASRGTGEKLFF
CDR3nt: TGCGCCAGCAGGGGTACGGGTGAAAAACTGTTTTTT

v_gene: TRBV5-4
abundance: .
j_gene: TRBJ1-1
d_gene: .
CDR3aa: CASSLLGEWVTEAFF
CDR3nt: TGTGCCAGCAGCTTACTCGGGGAATGGGTCACTGAAGCTTTCTTT

v_gene: TRBV28
abundance: .
j_gene: TRBJ1-4
d_gene: TRBD1
CDR3aa: CASSPLGQRLQDGFF
CDR3nt: TGTGCCAGCAGCCCGCTGGGACAGCGACTCCAGGATGGGTTTTTT

v_gene: TRBV30
abundance: .
j_gene: TRBJ1-3
d_gene: .
CDR3aa: CAWTAGGFGNTIYF
CDR3nt: TGTGCCTGGACCGCGGGCGGGTTTGGAAACACCATATATTTT

v_gene: TRBV4-3
abundance: many
j_gene: TRBJ2-2
d_gene: TRBD1
CDR3aa: CASSQERDRGTGELFF
CDR3nt: TGCGCCAGCAGCCAAGAGCGGGACAGGGGCACCGGGGAGCTGTTTTTT

v_gene: TRBV28
abundance: .
j_gene: TRBJ2-2
d_gene: .
CDR3aa: CASSSVRDSSVANTGELFF
CDR3nt: TGTGCCAGCAGTTCGGTTAGGGATTCTTCCGTCGCGAACACCGGGGAGCTGTTTTTT

v_gene: TRBV6-5
abundance: .
j_gene: TRBJ2-5
d_gene: TRBD2
CDR3aa: CASSPRGGETQYF
CDR3nt: TGTGCCAGCAGTCCCCGGGGGGGGGAGACCCAGTACTTC

v_gene: TRBV12-5
abundance: .
j_gene: TRBJ2-4
d_gene: .
CDR3aa: CASGLLPQGQTKNIQYF
CDR3nt: TGTGCTAGTGGTTTGCTTCCTCAGGGGCAAACCAAAAACATTCAGTACTTC

v_gene: TRBV5-1
abundance: .
j_gene: TRBJ2-1
d_gene: TRBD2
CDR3aa: CASSSGTSGRHEQFF
CDR3nt: TGCGCCAGCAGCTCAGGGACTAGCGGGAGGCATGAGCAGTTCTTC

v_gene: TRBV9
abundance: .
j_gene: TRBJ2-1
d_gene: .
CDR3aa: CASSVGAVYNEQFF
CDR3nt: TGTGCCAGCAGCGTAGGGGCCGTCTACAATGAGCAGTTCTTC

v_gene: TRBV27
abundance: .
j_gene: TRBJ1-1
d_gene: .
CDR3aa: CASSFAGTEAFF
CDR3nt: TGTGCCAGCAGTTTCGCGGGCACTGAAGCTTTCTTT

v_gene: TRBV12-5
abundance: .
j_gene: TRBJ2-1
d_gene: .
CDR3aa: CASGLARAEQFF
CDR3nt: TGTGCTAGTGGTTTGGCCCGGGCGGAGCAGTTCTTC

v_gene: TRBV10-3
abundance: .
j_gene: TRBJ2-1
d_gene: TRBD2
CDR3aa: CAISGSSGQQFF
CDR3nt: TGTGCCATCAGTGGGTCTAGCGGCCAGCAGTTCTTC

v_gene: TRBV19
abundance: .
j_gene: TRBJ1-3
d_gene: .
CDR3aa: CASSPMGSGNTIYF
CDR3nt: TGTGCCAGTAGCCCCATGGGCTCTGGAAACACCATATATTTT

v_gene: TRBV7-3
abundance: .
j_gene: TRBJ2-1
d_gene: TRBD1
CDR3aa: CASSLTGGGLNEQFF
CDR3nt: TGTGCCAGCAGTTTGACAGGGGGAGGTTTGAATGAGCAGTTCTTC

v_gene: TRBV29-1
abundance: .
j_gene: TRBJ2-5
d_gene: .
CDR3aa: CSVEDLQRRAAPQETQYF
CDR3nt: TGCAGCGTTGAAGATTTGCAGAGACGAGCGGCACCCCAAGAGACCCAGTACTTC

v_gene: TRBV7-2
abundance: .
j_gene: TRBJ1-5
d_gene: .
CDR3aa: CASSLAGTSNQPQHF
CDR3nt: TGTGCCAGCAGCTTAGCGGGGACATCCAATCAGCCCCAGCATTTT

v_gene: TRBV27
abundance: .
j_gene: TRBJ2-2
d_gene: TRBD2
CDR3aa: CAVRLAFGGELFF
CDR3nt: TGTGCCGTCCGACTAGCATTCGGCGGGGAGCTGTTTTTT

v_gene: TRBV28
abundance: .
j_gene: TRBJ2-2
d_gene: .
CDR3aa: CASRPANTGELFF
CDR3nt: TGTGCCAGCAGACCGGCTAACACCGGGGAGCTGTTTTTT

v_gene: TRBV28
abundance: .
j_gene: TRBJ2-7
d_gene: .
CDR3aa: CASSSVGGVAEQYF
CDR3nt: TGTGCCAGCAGTTCGGTAGGAGGGGTCGCCGAGCAGTACTTC

v_gene: TRBV27
abundance: .
j_gene: TRBJ2-7
d_gene: TRBD2
CDR3aa: CASSPGAGGGSYEQYF
CDR3nt: TGTGCCAGCAGTCCAGGGGCGGGAGGCGGCTCCTACGAGCAGTACTTC

v_gene: TRBV5-4
abundance: .
j_gene: TRBJ1-2
d_gene: .
CDR3aa: CASSLVEDPGYTF
CDR3nt: TGTGCCAGCAGCTTGGTGGAGGACCCTGGCTACACCTTC

v_gene: TRBV28
abundance: .
j_gene: TRBJ1-1
d_gene: .
CDR3aa: CASNDMDRGNTEAFF
CDR3nt: TGTGCCAGCAATGATATGGACCGAGGGAACACTGAAGCTTTCTTT

v_gene: TRBV4-1
abundance: .
j_gene: TRBJ2-3
d_gene: .
CDR3aa: CASSQVRGRSYTDTQYF
CDR3nt: TGCGCCAGCAGCCAAGTACGCGGGCGGAGTTACACAGATACGCAGTATTTT

v_gene: TRBV27
abundance: .
j_gene: TRBJ2-5
d_gene: .
CDR3aa: CASSPVRWETQYF
CDR3nt: TGTGCCAGCAGTCCCGTAAGGTGGGAGACCCAGTACTTC

v_gene: TRBV27
abundance: .
j_gene: TRBJ1-2
d_gene: .
CDR3aa: CASSLRGTPNYGYTF
CDR3nt: TGTGCCAGCAGTTTAAGGGGGACACCAAACTATGGCTACACCTTC

v_gene: TRBV4-3
abundance: .
j_gene: TRBJ2-1
d_gene: TRBD2
CDR3aa: CASSQYSGTSGGNEQFF
CDR3nt: TGCGCCAGCAGCCAATACTCCGGGACTAGCGGGGGCAATGAGCAGTTCTTC

v_gene: TRBV19
abundance: .
j_gene: TRBJ2-7
d_gene: .
CDR3aa: CASSVGDPSFYEQYF
CDR3nt: TGTGCCAGTAGTGTCGGAGATCCCTCCTTCTACGAGCAGTACTTC

v_gene: TRBV5-1
abundance: .
j_gene: TRBJ2-2
d_gene: TRBD2
CDR3aa: CASSFWAGGQNTGELFF
CDR3nt: TGCGCCAGCAGCTTCTGGGCGGGAGGCCAGAACACCGGGGAGCTGTTTTTT

v_gene: TRBV5-1
abundance: .
j_gene: TRBJ2-1
d_gene: TRBD2
CDR3aa: CASSYGLAVSYNEQFF
CDR3nt: TGCGCCAGCAGCTATGGACTAGCGGTATCCTACAATGAGCAGTTCTTC

v_gene: TRBV19
abundance: .
j_gene: TRBJ1-1
d_gene: TRBD1
CDR3aa: CASSLGTGLMNTEAFF
CDR3nt: TGTGCCAGTAGTCTGGGGACAGGCCTCATGAACACTGAAGCTTTCTTT

v_gene: TRBV29-1
abundance: .
j_gene: TRBJ2-1
d_gene: TRBD2
CDR3aa: CSVSLAGGPYEQFF
CDR3nt: TGCAGCGTTTCTCTAGCGGGAGGGCCGTATGAGCAGTTCTTC

v_gene: TRBV30
abundance: few
j_gene: TRBJ1-2
d_gene: .
CDR3aa: CAWSNSIYGYTF
CDR3nt: TGTGCCTGGAGTAACAGCATCTATGGCTACACCTTC

v_gene: TRBV5-1
abundance: once
j_gene: TRBJ2-7
d_gene: TRBD1
CDR3aa: CASSLEDRGSYEQYF
CDR3nt: TGCGCCAGCAGCTTGGAGGACAGGGGATCCTACGAGCAGTACTTC

v_gene: TRBV6-5
abundance: .
j_gene: TRBJ2-7
d_gene: .
CDR3aa: CASSYLEGNYEQYF
CDR3nt: TGTGCCAGCAGTTATTTGGAGGGAAACTACGAGCAGTACTTC

v_gene: TRBV6-5
abundance: .
j_gene: TRBJ1-3
d_gene: .
CDR3aa: CASTRPGLSGNTIYF
CDR3nt: TGTGCCAGCACCCGGCCGGGCCTCTCTGGAAACACCATATATTTT

v_gene: TRBV6-6
abundance: .
j_gene: TRBJ2-2
d_gene: .
CDR3aa: CASSYSSGLNTGELFF
CDR3nt: TGTGCCAGCAGTTACTCGAGCGGATTAAACACCGGGGAGCTGTTTTTT

v_gene: TRBV6-5
abundance: .
j_gene: TRBJ2-2
d_gene: .
CDR3aa: CASSYSTGNTGELFF
CDR3nt: TGTGCCAGCAGTTACTCGACCGGGAACACCGGGGAGCTGTTTTTT

v_gene: TRBV29-1
abundance: .
j_gene: TRBJ2-7
d_gene: TRBD1
CDR3aa: CSVETGPSYEQYF
CDR3nt: TGCAGCGTTGAGACAGGGCCCTCCTACGAGCAGTACTTC

v_gene: TRBV27
abundance: .
j_gene: TRBJ1-1
d_gene: .
CDR3aa: CASSYTGGNTEAFF
CDR3nt: TGTGCCAGCAGTTATACTGGGGGAAACACTGAAGCTTTCTTT

v_gene: TRBV5-1
abundance: .
j_gene: TRBJ1-1
d_gene: .
CDR3aa: CASSNRQEYTEAFF
CDR3nt: TGCGCCAGCAGCAATCGACAGGAATACACTGAAGCTTTCTTT

v_gene: TRBV11-3
abundance: .
j_gene: TRBJ2-7
d_gene: .
CDR3aa: CASSPRGDGTYEQYF
CDR3nt: TGTGCCAGCAGCCCTCGAGGGGATGGGACCTACGAGCAGTACTTC

v_gene: TRBV2
abundance: .
j_gene: TRBJ2-5
d_gene: TRBD1
CDR3aa: CASSEKDREHETQYF
CDR3nt: TGTGCCAGCAGTGAAAAGGACAGGGAACACGAGACCCAGTACTTC

v_gene: TRBV27
abundance: .
j_gene: TRBJ2-7
d_gene: TRBD1
CDR3aa: CASSGTGGNEQYF
CDR3nt: TGTGCCAGCAGTGGGACAGGGGGCAACGAGCAGTACTTC

v_gene: TRBV12-2
abundance: .
j_gene: TRBJ1-1
d_gene: .
CDR3aa: CASRLGDDRGDTEAFF
CDR3nt: TGTGCAAGTCGCTTAGGAGACGACAGGGGGGACACTGAAGCTTTCTTT